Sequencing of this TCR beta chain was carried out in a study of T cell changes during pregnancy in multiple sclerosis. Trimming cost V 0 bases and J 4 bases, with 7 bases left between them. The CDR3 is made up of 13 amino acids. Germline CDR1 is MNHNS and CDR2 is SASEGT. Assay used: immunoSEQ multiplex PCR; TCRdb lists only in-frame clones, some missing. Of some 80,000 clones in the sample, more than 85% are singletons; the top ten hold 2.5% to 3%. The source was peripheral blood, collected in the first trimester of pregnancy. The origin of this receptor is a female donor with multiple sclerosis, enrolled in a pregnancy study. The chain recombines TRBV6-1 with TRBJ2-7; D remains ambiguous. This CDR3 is CASSEASLYEQYF. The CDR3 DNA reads TGTGCCAGCAGTGAAGCGTCGTTATACGAGCAGTACTTC.